The 16 T cell receptor beta chains below come from one sample, sequenced in a study of T cell repertoires in cytomegalovirus infection. TCRdb fed the reads into MiXCR, producing one record per CDR3 protein. The sample consists of tens of thousands of distinct CDR3 sequences, 4% of them appearing once. The source material was PBMCs. Every receptor here comes from a human donor in good health (CMV status not recorded). Some clones in this sample may be carry-over from other donors' samples.

This clonotype was counted many times. The chain uses TRBV6-5 and TRBJ1-4, with 7 positions matching TRBD1. CDR3 length equals 14 residues. The germline gives CDR1 MNHEY, CDR2 SVGAGI. J was trimmed by 8 bases and V by 3 bases; bases with no gene match: 6. This CDR3 reads CASSYRSGGEKLFF. For the CDR3, the DNA is TGTGCCAGCAGTTATCGGTCAGGGGGGGAAAAACTGTTTTTT.

For this clonotype: A read error may be the cause here, since a much bigger clone is one base away. The chain is built from TRBV7-2 and TRBJ2-7; possibly TRBD1 for D (6 bases). CDR3 length: 16 residues. V was trimmed by 7 bases and J by 1 base, leaving 20 bases between them. Germline CDR1 is SGHTA and CDR2 is FQGNSA. CDR3 loop: CASNPRGGSRSYEQYF. The CDR3 DNA is TGTGCCAGCAACCCACGAGGGGGTAGCCGATCCTACGAGCAGTACTTC.

This clonotype appeared many times. The chain carries TRBV7-6 and TRBJ2-5; 10 bases fit TRBD1. V lost 5 bases and J lost 5; bases outside the gene matches: 8. The CDR3 consists of 15 residues. From germline, CDR1 is SGHVS and CDR2 FNYEAQ. The CDR3 DNA sequence: TGTGCCAGCAGCCAGGGACAGGGGTTCGGTGAGACCCAGTACTTC. Translating it yields CASSQGQGFGETQYF.

This clonotype was seen a single time. The genes are TRBV7-2 and TRBJ2-7, with D maybe TRBD1 (6 bases). The CDR3 length is 15 residues. Germline V gene sequence: CDR1 SGHTA, CDR2 FQGNSA. V dropped 1 base and J dropped 0 bases, with 10 bases sitting between them. DNA for the CDR3: TGTGCCAGCAGCTTAGTGGGACAAAACTCCTACGAGCAGTACTTC. It specifies CASSLVGQNSYEQYF.

This clonotype was seen ten or more times. The chain employs TRBV6-6 and TRBJ2-1; 13 positions match TRBD2. The CDR3 is 16 amino acids. After removal of 2 bases from V and 7 bases from J, the junction contained 5 bases not matched to a gene. Germline V gene sequence: CDR1 MNHNY, CDR2 SVGAGI (reference sequence). The CDR3 loop is CASSYIGLAGVNEQFF. The DNA for the CDR3 is TGTGCCAGCAGTTACATCGGACTAGCGGGAGTTAATGAGCAGTTCTTC.

This clonotype was counted ten times or more. The CDR3 coding sequence is TGTGCCAGCAACATACGACAGCAGACCCATGAGCAGTTCTTC. Its translation: CASNIRQQTHEQFF. This sequence joins TRBV12-3 or TRBV12-4 and TRBJ2-1; possibly TRBD1 for D (5 bases). Trimming shortened V by 7 bases and J by 8 bases, and 18 bases separated the two germline ends. The CDR3 sequence is 14 residues long.

This clonotype has ten or more counts. J is TRBJ2-4 and V is TRBV6-2 or TRBV6-3; possibly TRBD1 or TRBD2 for D (6 bases each). The germline CDR1 and CDR2 sequences are MNHEY and SVGEGT. V shed 0 bases and J shed 1 base, with 13 bases lying between them. This CDR3 is built from 17 residues. In nucleotides, the CDR3 is TGTGCCAGCAGTTACTCGGGGGCCCGGGGGGCCAAAAACATTCAGTACTTC. Translation: CASSYSGARGAKNIQYF.

In its sample, this clonotype was seen many times. This sequence joins TRBV7-2 and TRBJ1-6; TRBD1 aligns across 7 bases. Germline V CDR1 and CDR2: SGHTA, FQGNSA. Trimming at V came to 8 bases and at J to 5 bases, leaving 6 bases not matched to a gene. The CDR3 runs to 14 residues. In nucleotides, the CDR3 is TGTGCCAGCTCACAGGGGAAAGATAATTCACCCCTCCACTTT. The encoded protein is CASSQGKDNSPLHF.

This clonotype was found many times. The gene calls are TRBV7-4 and TRBJ2-6; D call uncertain. V dropped 5 bases and J dropped 0 bases, with 8 bases sitting between them. Germline V gene lookup returns CDR1 SGHVT and CDR2 SQSDAQ. The CDR3 is made up of 15 amino acids. CDR3 sequence reads: CASSPVRSGANVLTF. CDR3 coding DNA: TGTGCCAGCAGCCCAGTACGCTCTGGGGCCAACGTCCTGACTTTC.

The sample holds many counts of this clonotype. The chain employs TRBV20-1 and TRBJ2-1; 7 nucleotides align to TRBD2. Germline CDR1 and CDR2: DFQATT and SNEGSKA (reference sequence). V was pared by 6 bases and J by 2 bases, with 10 bases of the junction left unmatched. CDR3 size: 15 residues. DNA of the CDR3: TGCAGTGCCGCCCCGACTAGCAGCGCCTACAATGAGCAGTTCTTC. This codes for CSAAPTSSAYNEQFF.

This clonotype was recorded at least ten times. The chain employs TRBV5-4 and TRBJ1-1; possibly TRBD1 for D (5 bases). V was shortened by 0 bases and J by 11 bases, with 14 bases between the two germline ends. The CDR3 contains 13 residues. Germline CDR1 reads SGHNT; CDR2 reads YYREEE (reference sequence). DNA of the CDR3: TGTGCCAGCAGCTTGGGCCGGGGCATTGGGGCTTTCTTT. Amino acid sequence: CASSLGRGIGAFF.

This clonotype was seen ten or more times. The chain is built from TRBV7-9 and TRBJ1-2; no firm D call. This CDR3 is 13 amino acids long. Between the trimmed V and J ends, which lost 1 base and 4 bases, there was a span of 7 bases. CDR1 is SEHNR and CDR2 is FQNEAQ in the germline V gene (reference sequence). This chain's CDR3 is CASSLGEAYGYTF. For the CDR3, the DNA is TGTGCCAGCAGCTTAGGAGAGGCCTATGGCTACACCTTC.

This clonotype was counted many times. The chain recombines TRBV6-1 with TRBJ1-6; a possible D gene is TRBD1 (5 bases). The CDR3 totals 15 residues. Trimming stripped 6 bases from V and 5 bases from J, with 14 bases between. Germline loops: CDR1 MNHNS, CDR2 SASEGT. The DNA of the CDR3 is TGTGCCAGCAGGACCCGGGACGGCAATAATTCACCCCTCCACTTT. Its translation is CASRTRDGNNSPLHF.

This clonotype was counted many times. CDR3 coding DNA: TGTGCCAGCAGCTTAGGACCTTATCAGCCCCAGCATTTT. Residues: CASSLGPYQPQHF. The chain recombines TRBV7-2 with TRBJ1-5, with D unresolved. Germline values: CDR1 SGHTA, CDR2 FQGNSA. The CDR3 totals 13 residues. V was trimmed by 1 base and J by 5 bases, leaving 6 bases between them.

Ten or more counts support this clonotype. The CDR3 coding sequence is TGTGCCAGCAGCTTTGGAACCCCCCAGTTCAATGAGCAGTTCTTC. Protein product: CASSFGTPQFNEQFF. The chain couples TRBV7-4 to TRBJ2-1; no firm D call. This CDR3 has 15 residues. In germline, CDR1 is SGHVT, CDR2 SQSDAQ. V was pared by 3 bases and J by 6 bases, with 15 bases between.

This clonotype was recorded many times. V and J are TRBV7-2 and TRBJ2-3, with TRBD1 matching over 7 bases. CDR3 length: 16 residues. The ends lost 3 bases at V and 2 bases at J; junction bases unmatched: 8. Germline-derived CDR1 and CDR2 are SGHTA and FQGNSA. The CDR3 DNA sequence: TGTGCCAGCAGCTTCTATCCGGGACAGATCACAGATACGCAGTATTTT. The encoded protein is CASSFYPGQITDTQYF.